This TCR beta chain emerged from a study of molecular identifiers for immune sequencing clone quantification. Whole-study findings and limits: Underestimated sizes of highly expanded clones could result from identical TCR molecules that share a barcode. Effector cells kept over 98% of their molecules in clones above 20 RNA copies, while naive cells kept under 1% there.

In this sample, this clonotype turned up a few times. Its antigen remains unidentified. The germline gives CDR1 SGHTA, CDR2 FQGTGA. This CDR3 contains 16 residues. V dropped 1 base and J dropped 4; count of bases not matched to a gene: 7. In the sort, naive CD8 T cells were defined as CD8+CD4-CCR7+CD45RA+. MiXCR, run by TCRdb on the PCR reads, gives a single entry per CDR3 protein. The sample has over 600,000 distinct CDR3 sequences, approximately 20% seen once. The chain joins TRBV7-3 to TRBJ2-3, with 8 bases identical to TRBD2. This TCR came from a human donor in good health. Some libraries in this study had Jurkat cell RNA spiked in. Sequencing used naive CD8+ T cells from blood, with Jurkat cell RNA spiked in. Subset noted: FACS-sorted CD8+CD4-CCR7+CD45RA+ naive T cells. The CDR3 nucleotides read TGTGCCAGCAGCTTAATTGGGGCGGGAGGCCCAGATACGCAGTATTTT. Residues: CASSLIGAGGPDTQYF. Filled out from reference TRBV7-3 and TRBJ2-3, the complete variable domain reads GAGVSQTPSNKVTEKGKYVELRCDPISGHTALYWYRQSLGQGPEFLIYFQGTGAADDSGLPNDRFFAVRPEGSVSTLKIQRTERGDSAVYLCASSLIGAGGPDTQYFGPGTRLTVL.